Sequencing of this T cell receptor beta chain was carried out in a study of identical twins. Broader study findings: Low generation probability was overrepresented in out-of-frame alpha sequences shared by twins.

TCRdb reanalysed the 5' RACE reads using MiXCR and keeps one entry per CDR3 protein. The sample has approximately 1.8 million distinct CDR3 sequences; around 29% are singletons. Germline V CDR1 and CDR2: SEHNR, FQNEAQ (reference sequence). Trimming took 3 bases from V and 4 from J, leaving 17 bases between them. The CDR3 sequence is 16 residues long. Notes on this clonotype: Its antigen is undetermined.

Healthy Caucasians supplied all donations. The chain uses TRBV7-9 and TRBJ2-3; D gene ambiguous. The clonotype comes from a newborn girl in good health. The source material was cord blood. In nucleotides, the CDR3 is TGTGCCAGCAGCTTCGAGGACGTCCTGGCGGCAGATACGCAGTATTTT. Its translation: CASSFEDVLAADTQYF.